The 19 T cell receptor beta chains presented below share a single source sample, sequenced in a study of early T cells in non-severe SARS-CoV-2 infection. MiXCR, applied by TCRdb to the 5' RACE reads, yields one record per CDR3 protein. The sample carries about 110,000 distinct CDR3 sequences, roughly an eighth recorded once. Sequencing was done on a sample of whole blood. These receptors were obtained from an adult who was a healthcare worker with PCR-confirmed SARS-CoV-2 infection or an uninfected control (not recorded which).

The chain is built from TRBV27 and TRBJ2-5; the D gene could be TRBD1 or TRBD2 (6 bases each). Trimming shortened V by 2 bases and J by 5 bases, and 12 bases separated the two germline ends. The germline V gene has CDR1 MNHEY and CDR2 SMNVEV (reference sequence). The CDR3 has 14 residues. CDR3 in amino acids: CASSLLGGHETQYF. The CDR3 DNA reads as TGTGCCAGCAGTTTACTGGGGGGCCACGAGACCCAGTACTTC.

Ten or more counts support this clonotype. CDR3 protein: CASSLDGALNTEAFF. The DNA of the CDR3 is TGCGCCAGCAGCTTGGATGGGGCTTTGAACACTGAAGCTTTCTTT. This chain joins TRBV5-1 and TRBJ1-1; TRBD1 might be the D (5 bases). V lost 0 bases to trimming and J lost 0 bases, with 9 bases between them. CDR1 is SGHRS and CDR2 is YFSETQ in the germline V gene. The CDR3 extends over 15 amino acids.

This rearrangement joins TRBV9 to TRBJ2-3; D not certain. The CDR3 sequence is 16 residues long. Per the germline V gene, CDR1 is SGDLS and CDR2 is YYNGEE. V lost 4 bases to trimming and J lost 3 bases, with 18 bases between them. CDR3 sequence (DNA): TGTGCCAGCAGCCCACACGCTCAGGTCCCGACAGATACGCAGTATTTT. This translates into CASSPHAQVPTDTQYF.

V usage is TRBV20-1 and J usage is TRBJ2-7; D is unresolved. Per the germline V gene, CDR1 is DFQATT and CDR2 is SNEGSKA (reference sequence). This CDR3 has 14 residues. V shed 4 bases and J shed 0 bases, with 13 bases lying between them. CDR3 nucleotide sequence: TGCAGTGCTATATTTGATAGGTCCTCCTACGAGCAGTACTTC. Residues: CSAIFDRSSYEQYF.

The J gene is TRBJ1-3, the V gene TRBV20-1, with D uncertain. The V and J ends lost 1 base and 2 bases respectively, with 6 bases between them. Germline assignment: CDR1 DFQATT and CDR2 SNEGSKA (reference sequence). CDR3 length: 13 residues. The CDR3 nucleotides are TGCAGTGCTAGAGCTGAGACTGGAAACACCATATATTTT. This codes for CSARAETGNTIYF.

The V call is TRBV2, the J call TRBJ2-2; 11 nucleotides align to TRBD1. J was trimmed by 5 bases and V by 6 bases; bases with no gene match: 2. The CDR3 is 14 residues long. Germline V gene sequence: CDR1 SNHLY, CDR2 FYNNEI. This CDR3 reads CASRGQGDTGELFF. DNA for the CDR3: TGTGCCAGCAGGGGACAGGGGGATACCGGGGAGCTGTTTTTT.

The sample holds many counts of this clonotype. CDR3 in amino acids: CASSQESLAGADTQYF. CDR3 bases: TGTGCCAGCAGCCAAGAATCGCTTGCGGGAGCAGATACGCAGTATTTT. The chain carries TRBV3-1 and TRBJ2-3; 7 positions match TRBD2. The V segment lost 0 bases and the J segment 4 bases; nucleotides outside the gene matches: 7. The CDR3 runs to 16 residues. Germline V gene lookup returns CDR1 LGHDT and CDR2 YNNKEL (reference sequence).

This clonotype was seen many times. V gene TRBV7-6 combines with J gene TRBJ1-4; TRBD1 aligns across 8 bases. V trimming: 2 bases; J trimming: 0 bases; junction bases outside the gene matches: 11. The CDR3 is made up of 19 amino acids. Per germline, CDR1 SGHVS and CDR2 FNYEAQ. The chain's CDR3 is CASSLRDRGGFATNEKLFF. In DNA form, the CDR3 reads TGTGCCAGCAGCTTACGTGACAGGGGAGGGTTTGCAACTAATGAAAAACTGTTTTTT. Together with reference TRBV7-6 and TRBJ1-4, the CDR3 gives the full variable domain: GAGVSQSPRYKVTKRGQDVALRCDPISGHVSLYWYRQALGQGPEFLTYFNYEAQQDKSGLPNDRFSAERPEGSISTLTIQRTEQRDSAMYRCASSLRDRGGFATNEKLFFGSGTQLSVL.

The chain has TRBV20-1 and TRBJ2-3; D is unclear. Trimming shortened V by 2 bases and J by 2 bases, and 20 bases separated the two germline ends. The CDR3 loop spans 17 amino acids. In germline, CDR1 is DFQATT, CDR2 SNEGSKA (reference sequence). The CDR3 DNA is TGCAGTGCTAGACCTACCCGAATGGCGGAGTACACAGATACGCAGTATTTT. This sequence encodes CSARPTRMAEYTDTQYF.

CDR3 in amino acids: CASSQDPPGQRTIEQYF. CDR3 DNA: TGCGCCAGCAGCCAAGACCCGCCGGGGCAGAGAACGATCGAGCAGTACTTC. This sequence joins TRBV4-1 and TRBJ2-7, with D perhaps assigned TRBD1 or TRBD2 (5 bases each). Per germline, CDR1 MGHRA and CDR2 YSYEKL. With 0 bases removed from V and 6 bases from J, the gap between germline ends came to 21 bases. The CDR3 runs to 17 residues.

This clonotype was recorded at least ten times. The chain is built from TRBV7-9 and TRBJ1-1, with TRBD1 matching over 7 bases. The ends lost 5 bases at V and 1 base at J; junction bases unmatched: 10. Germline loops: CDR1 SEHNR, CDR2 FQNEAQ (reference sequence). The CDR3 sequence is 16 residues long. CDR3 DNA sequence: TGTGCCAGCAGCCCAACAGGGGAGGGAGGGAACACTGAAGCTTTCTTT. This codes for CASSPTGEGGNTEAFF.

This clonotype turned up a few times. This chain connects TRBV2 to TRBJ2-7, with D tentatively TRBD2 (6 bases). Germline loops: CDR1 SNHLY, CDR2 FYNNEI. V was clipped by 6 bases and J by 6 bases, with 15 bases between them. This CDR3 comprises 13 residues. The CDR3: CASRGGGTGEQYF. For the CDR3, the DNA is TGTGCCAGCAGGGGAGGTGGGACCGGCGAGCAGTACTTC.

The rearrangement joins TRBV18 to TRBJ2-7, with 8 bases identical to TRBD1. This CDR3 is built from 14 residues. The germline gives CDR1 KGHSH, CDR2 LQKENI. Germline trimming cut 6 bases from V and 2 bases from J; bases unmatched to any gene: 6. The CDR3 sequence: CASSRDRGAYEQYF. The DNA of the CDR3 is TGTGCCAGCTCTCGAGACAGGGGCGCCTACGAGCAGTACTTC.

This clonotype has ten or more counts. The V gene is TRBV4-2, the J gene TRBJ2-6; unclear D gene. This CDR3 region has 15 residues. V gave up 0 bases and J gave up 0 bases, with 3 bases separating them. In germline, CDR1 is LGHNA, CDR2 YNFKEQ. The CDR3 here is CASSQDSSGANVLTF. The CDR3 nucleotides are TGTGCCAGCAGCCAAGATTCCTCTGGGGCCAACGTCCTGACTTTC.

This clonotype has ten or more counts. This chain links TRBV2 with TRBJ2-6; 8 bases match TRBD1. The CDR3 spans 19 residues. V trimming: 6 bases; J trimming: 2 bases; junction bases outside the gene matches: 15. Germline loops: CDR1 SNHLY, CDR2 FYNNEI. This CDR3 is CASRDAGGAVMAGANVLTF. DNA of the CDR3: TGTGCCAGCAGGGACGCAGGGGGCGCGGTAATGGCTGGGGCCAACGTCCTGACTTTC.

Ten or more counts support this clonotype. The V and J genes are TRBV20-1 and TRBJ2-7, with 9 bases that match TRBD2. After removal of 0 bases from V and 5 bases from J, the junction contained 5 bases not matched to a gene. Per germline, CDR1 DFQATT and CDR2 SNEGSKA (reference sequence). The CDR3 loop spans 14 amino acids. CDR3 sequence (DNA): TGCAGTGCTAGAGATAGCGGGAGTACCAACGAGCAGTACTTC. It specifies CSARDSGSTNEQYF.

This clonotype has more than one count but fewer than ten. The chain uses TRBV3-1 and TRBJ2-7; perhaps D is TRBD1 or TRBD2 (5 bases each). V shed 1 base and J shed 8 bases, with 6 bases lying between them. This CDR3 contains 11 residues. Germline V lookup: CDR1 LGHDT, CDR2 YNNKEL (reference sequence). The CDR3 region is CASSQGGKQYF. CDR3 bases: TGTGCCAGCAGCCAAGGGGGGAAGCAGTACTTC.

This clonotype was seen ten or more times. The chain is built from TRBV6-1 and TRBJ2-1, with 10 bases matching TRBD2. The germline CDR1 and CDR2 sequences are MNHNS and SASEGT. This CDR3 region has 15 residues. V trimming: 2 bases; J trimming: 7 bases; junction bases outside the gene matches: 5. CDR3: CASSELTSGMNEQFF. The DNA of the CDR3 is TGTGCCAGCAGTGAACTCACTAGCGGGATGAATGAGCAGTTCTTC.

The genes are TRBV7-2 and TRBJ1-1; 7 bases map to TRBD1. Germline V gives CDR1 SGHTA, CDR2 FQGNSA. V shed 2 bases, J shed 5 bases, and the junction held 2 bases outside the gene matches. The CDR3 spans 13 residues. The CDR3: CASSLRDRTEAFF. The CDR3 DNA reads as TGTGCCAGCAGCTTAAGGGACAGAACTGAAGCTTTCTTT.